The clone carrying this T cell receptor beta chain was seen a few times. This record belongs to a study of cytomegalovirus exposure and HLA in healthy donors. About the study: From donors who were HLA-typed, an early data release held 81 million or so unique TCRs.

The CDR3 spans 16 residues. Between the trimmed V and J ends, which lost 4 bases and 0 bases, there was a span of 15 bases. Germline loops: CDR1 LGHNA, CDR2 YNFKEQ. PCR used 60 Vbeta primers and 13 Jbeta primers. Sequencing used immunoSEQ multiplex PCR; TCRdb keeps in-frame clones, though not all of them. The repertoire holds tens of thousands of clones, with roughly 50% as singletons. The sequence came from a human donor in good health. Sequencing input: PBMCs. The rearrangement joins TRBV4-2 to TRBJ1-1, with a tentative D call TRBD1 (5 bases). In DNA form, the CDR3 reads TGTGCCAGCAGCCCCTGGGCAGGGCTTATGAACACTGAAGCTTTCTTT. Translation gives CASSPWAGLMNTEAFF.